This T cell receptor beta chain was sequenced in a study of blood T cell repertoires in COVID-19. Looking at the study overall: Researchers got acute and convalescent COVID-19 samples from the United States, Italy and Spain.

Some clones are missing from TCRdb's copy, which holds only in-frame ones; the method was immunoSEQ multiplex PCR. In the table there are over 250,000 clones, over 85% of which are singletons. The length of the CDR3 is 14 residues. V was cut by 5 bases and J by 4 bases, with 13 bases left in between. Germline-derived CDR1 and CDR2 are SGHTA and FQGNSA. This TCR was sampled from a man aged 55 to 70 who had recovered from COVID-19. Sequenced sample: PBMCs or T cells enriched from blood (not recorded which). The V and J genes are TRBV7-2 and TRBJ2-3, with D perhaps TRBD2 (6 bases). CDR3 nucleotide sequence: TGTGCCAGCAGCGTGGGCGGGGTTTCAGATACGCAGTATTTT. This encodes CASSVGGVSDTQYF. The whole variable domain, filled in from reference TRBV7-2 and TRBJ2-3, reads GAGVSQSPSNKVTEKGKDVELRCDPISGHTALYWYRQSLGQGLEFLIYFQGNSAPDKSGLPSDRFSAERTGGSVSTLTIQRTQQEDSAVYLCASSVGGVSDTQYFGPGTRLTVL.